This TCR beta chain is drawn from a study of T cell changes during pregnancy in multiple sclerosis. Generated by immunoSEQ multiplex PCR, the TCRdb table keeps only in-frame clones and is missing some. The sample lists 70,000 or so clones, about nine tenths seen once, with about 0.75% in the top ten. Germline V lookup: CDR1 SGHRS, CDR2 YFSETQ. The CDR3 consists of 14 residues. V lost 2 bases, J lost 9 bases, and 18 bases lay in between. The TCR was taken from a female donor in good health, enrolled as a control in a pregnancy study. The specimen comprised peripheral blood, sampled in the third trimester of pregnancy. The rearrangement links TRBV5-1 to TRBJ2-7; D might be TRBD1 (5 bases). CDR3 bases: TGCGCCAGCAGCTTAGTACAGACCTCCACAGGGCAGTACTTC. This sequence encodes CASSLVQTSTGQYF.